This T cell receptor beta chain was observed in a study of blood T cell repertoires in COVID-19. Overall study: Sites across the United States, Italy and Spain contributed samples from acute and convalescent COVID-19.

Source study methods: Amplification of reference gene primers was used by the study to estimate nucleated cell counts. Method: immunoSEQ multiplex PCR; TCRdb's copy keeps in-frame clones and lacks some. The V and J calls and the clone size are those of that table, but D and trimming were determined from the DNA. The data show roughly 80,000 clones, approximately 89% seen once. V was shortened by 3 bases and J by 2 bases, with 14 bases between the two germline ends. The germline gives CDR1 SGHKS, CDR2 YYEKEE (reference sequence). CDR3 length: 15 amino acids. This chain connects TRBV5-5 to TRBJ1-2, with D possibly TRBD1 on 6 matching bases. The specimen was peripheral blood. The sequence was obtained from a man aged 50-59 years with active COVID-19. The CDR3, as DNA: TGTGCCAGCAGCTCACAGGGAGGGCTGAACTATGGCTACACCTTC. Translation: CASSSQGGLNYGYTF.